Here is one TCR beta chain with its context. Trimming stripped 5 bases from V and 0 bases from J, with 14 bases between. This CDR3 contains 16 residues. The germline V gene encodes CDR1 LNHDA and CDR2 SQIVND (reference sequence). Under the authors' procedure: Amplification with reference gene primers provided the estimates of nucleated cell counts. TCRdb keeps only in-frame clones here, not all; method: immunoSEQ multiplex PCR. Clonal size and the V and J genes are those of that table, whereas D and trimming came from the DNA. The table includes about 150,000 clones, more than 80% detected once. This sample was included in a study of blood T cell repertoires in COVID-19. Study context: Spain, Italy and the United States supplied samples that represented acute and convalescent COVID-19. PBMCs, B-cell-depleted T cells, or T cells provided the cDNA or gDNA that made up the material.

V usage is TRBV19 and J usage is TRBJ2-4; weak D call: TRBD1 (6 bases). The sequenced sample consisted of peripheral blood. The sequence derives from a woman between 40 and 50 years old with acute or convalescent COVID-19. CDR3 coding DNA: TGTGCCAGTAGTTTCCCACAGGGTCTAGCCAAAAACATTCAGTACTTC. Its translation is CASSFPQGLAKNIQYF.